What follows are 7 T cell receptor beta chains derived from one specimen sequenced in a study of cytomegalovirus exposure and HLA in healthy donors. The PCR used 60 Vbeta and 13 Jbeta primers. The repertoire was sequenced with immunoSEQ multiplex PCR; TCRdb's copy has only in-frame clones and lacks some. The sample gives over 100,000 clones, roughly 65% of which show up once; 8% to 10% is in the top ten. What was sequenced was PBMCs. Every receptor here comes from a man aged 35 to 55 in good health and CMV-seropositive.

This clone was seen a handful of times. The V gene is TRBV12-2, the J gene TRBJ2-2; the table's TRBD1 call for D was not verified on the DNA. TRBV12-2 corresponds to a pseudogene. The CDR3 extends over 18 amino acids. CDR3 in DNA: TGTGCAAGTCGCTTGGGAATCAGGGGCGCCCCGAACACCGGGGAGCTGTTTTTT. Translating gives CASRLGIRGAPNTGELFF.

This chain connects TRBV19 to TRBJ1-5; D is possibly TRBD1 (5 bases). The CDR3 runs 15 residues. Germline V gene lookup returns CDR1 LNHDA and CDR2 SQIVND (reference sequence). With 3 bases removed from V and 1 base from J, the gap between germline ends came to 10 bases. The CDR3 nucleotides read TGTGCCAGTAGTATCTGGGGCCAGAGCAATCAGCCCCAGCATTTT. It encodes CASSIWGQSNQPQHF. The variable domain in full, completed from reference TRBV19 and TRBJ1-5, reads DGGITQSPKYLFRKEGQNVTLSCEQNLNHDAMYWYRQDPGQGLRLIYYSQIVNDFQKGDIAEGYSVSREKKESFPLTVTSAQKNPTAFYLCASSIWGQSNQPQHFGDGTRLSIL.

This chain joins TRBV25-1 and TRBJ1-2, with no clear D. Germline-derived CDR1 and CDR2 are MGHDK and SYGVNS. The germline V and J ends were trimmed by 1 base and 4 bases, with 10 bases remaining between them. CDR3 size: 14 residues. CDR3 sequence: CASSEFEEVYGYTF. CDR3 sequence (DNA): TGTGCCAGCAGTGAATTTGAGGAGGTCTATGGCTACACCTTC.

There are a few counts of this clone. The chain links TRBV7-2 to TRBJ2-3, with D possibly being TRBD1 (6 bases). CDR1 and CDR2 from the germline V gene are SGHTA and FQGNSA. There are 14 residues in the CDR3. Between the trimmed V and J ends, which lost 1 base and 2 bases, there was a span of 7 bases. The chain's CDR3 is CASSLEGVTDTQYF. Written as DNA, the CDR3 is TGTGCCAGCAGCTTAGAGGGGGTCACAGATACGCAGTATTTT.

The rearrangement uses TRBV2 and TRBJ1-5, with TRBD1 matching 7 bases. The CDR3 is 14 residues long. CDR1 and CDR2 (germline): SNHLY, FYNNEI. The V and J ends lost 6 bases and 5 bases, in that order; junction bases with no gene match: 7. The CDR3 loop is CASRGDRQHQPQHF. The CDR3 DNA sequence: TGTGCCAGCAGGGGGGACAGACAACATCAGCCCCAGCATTTT.

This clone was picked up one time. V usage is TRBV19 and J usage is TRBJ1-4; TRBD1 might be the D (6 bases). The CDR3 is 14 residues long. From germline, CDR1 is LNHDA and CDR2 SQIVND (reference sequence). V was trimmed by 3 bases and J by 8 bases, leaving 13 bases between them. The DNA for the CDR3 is TGTGCCAGTAGTATGTGGGGGCAGAGAGAAAAACTGTTTTTT. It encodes CASSMWGQREKLFF.

The CDR3 is CSVVEADTQYF. The CDR3 bases are TGCAGTGTAGTGGAGGCAGATACGCAGTATTTT. The J gene is TRBJ2-3, the V gene TRBV20-1, with D possibly being TRBD2 (5 bases). Trimming took 7 bases from V and 4 from J, leaving 9 bases between them. CDR1 and CDR2 from the germline V gene are DFQATT and SNEGSKA (reference sequence). The CDR3 is 11 amino acids.